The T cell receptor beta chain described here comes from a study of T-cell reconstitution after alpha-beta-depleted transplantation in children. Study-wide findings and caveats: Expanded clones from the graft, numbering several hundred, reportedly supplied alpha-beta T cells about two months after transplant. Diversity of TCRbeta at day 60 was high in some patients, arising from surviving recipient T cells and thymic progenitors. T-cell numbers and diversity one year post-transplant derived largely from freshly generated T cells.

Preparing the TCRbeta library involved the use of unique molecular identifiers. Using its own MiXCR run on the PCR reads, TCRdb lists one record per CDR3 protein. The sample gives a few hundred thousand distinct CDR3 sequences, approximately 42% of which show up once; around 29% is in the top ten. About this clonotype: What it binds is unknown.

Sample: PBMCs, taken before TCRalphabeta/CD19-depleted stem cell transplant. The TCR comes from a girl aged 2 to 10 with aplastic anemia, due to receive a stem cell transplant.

The CDR3 DNA reads TGCGCCAGCAGCCAGGAGGCCTACGAGCAGTACTTC. It encodes CASSQEAYEQYF. This chain links TRBV5-1 with TRBJ2-7; the D gene is possibly TRBD2 (5 bases). Deletions cut 4 bases from V and 2 bases from J, with 7 bases between. This CDR3 is built from 12 residues. In germline, CDR1 is SGHRS, CDR2 YFSETQ.